The 19 T cell receptor beta chains presented below share a single source sample, sequenced in a study of T cell responses to AZD1222 COVID-19 vaccine (dated by TCRdb to about 2021). Libraries were built with the immunoSEQ multiplex PCR assay. In its TCRdb copy, this immuneACCESS table keeps in-frame sequences only and misses some clones. Where compared with another copy, unresolved V genes explain less than half of these, and the others have no known cause. This sample comprises tens of thousands of clones, around nine tenths of them detected only once. The top ten constitute roughly 7.3% of the sample. The sample's time point label is to be understood as: baseline before first vaccination. The starting material was peripheral blood, obtained on day 0 of AZD1222 vaccination. These receptors all stem from an adult in good health.

This sequence joins TRBV6-4 and TRBJ2-1; D possibly corresponds to TRBD2 (6 bases). This CDR3 comprises 14 residues. V shed 2 bases and J shed 4 bases, with 9 bases lying between them. CDR1 and CDR2 from the germline V gene are MRHNA and SNTAGT. The CDR3 nucleotides read TGTGCCAGCAGTGACGACGGGAGTTACAATGAGCAGTTCTTC. As protein: CASSDDGSYNEQFF.

This clone was recorded once. V is TRBV18 and J is TRBJ2-5; perhaps TRBD2 as D (6 bases). This CDR3 spans 16 amino acids. The ends were cut back, 6 bases at V and 3 bases at J, with 20 bases in the middle. Per the germline V gene, CDR1 is KGHSH and CDR2 is LQKENI. This CDR3 reads CASSAGVAAAEETQYF. CDR3 sequence (DNA): TGTGCCAGCTCCGCAGGAGTAGCGGCTGCGGAAGAGACCCAGTACTTC. The full variable domain, rest sourced from reference TRBV18 and TRBJ2-5, is NAGVMQNPRHLVRRRGQEARLRCSPMKGHSHVYWYRQLPEEGLKFMVYLQKENIIDESGMPKERFSAEFPKEGPSILRIQQVVRGDSAAYFCASSAGVAAAEETQYFGPGTRLLVL.

The V gene is TRBV7-8, the J gene TRBJ1-1; D is undetermined. The CDR3 length is 15 residues. V was trimmed by 8 bases and J by 0 bases, leaving 16 bases between them. CDR1 is SGHVS, CDR2 FQNEAQ, per germline. The CDR3 loop is CASRQVPQLNTEAFF. The CDR3 bases are TGTGCCAGCCGTCAGGTTCCACAACTGAACACTGAAGCTTTCTTT.

The chain links TRBV5-1 to TRBJ2-1; D is possibly TRBD1 or TRBD2 (5 bases each). CDR1 SGHRS and CDR2 YFSETQ come from the germline V gene. Trimming took off 4 bases at V and 8 bases at J, with 13 bases between the two ends. The CDR3 covers 13 residues. CDR3 in amino acids: CASSEGNLDEQFF. DNA of the CDR3: TGCGCCAGCAGCGAGGGGAATCTCGATGAGCAGTTCTTC.

V gene TRBV3-1 (or the pseudogene TRBV3-2) combines with J gene TRBJ1-4; D may be TRBD1 (5 bases). CDR1 is LGHDT and CDR2 is YNNKEL in the germline V gene (reference sequence). Trimming removed 2 bases at V and 3 bases at J, with 10 bases between. The CDR3 contains 15 residues. CDR3 residues: CASSQQGAANEKLFF. For the CDR3, the DNA is TGTGCCAGCAGCCAACAGGGTGCGGCTAATGAAAAACTGTTTTTT.

J is TRBJ2-6 and V is TRBV5-1; TRBD1 is a possible D gene (5 bases). The CDR3 covers 16 residues. Germline CDR1 is SGHRS and CDR2 is YFSETQ. The V and J ends lost 6 bases and 1 base respectively, with 14 bases between them. CDR3 protein: CASTGIVWSGANVLTF. Written as DNA, the CDR3 is TGCGCCAGCACAGGGATTGTGTGGTCTGGGGCCAACGTCCTGACTTTC.

Only a few counts were recorded for this clone. V usage is TRBV2 and J usage is TRBJ1-1, with 9 bases lining up with TRBD1. The V gene end was trimmed by 6 bases and the J gene end by 7 bases; junction bases not matched to a gene: 6. Germline V gene sequence: CDR1 SNHLY, CDR2 FYNNEI. The CDR3 loop spans 13 amino acids. The CDR3 DNA reads as TGTGCCAGCAGGCTACAGGGGGCTTTTGAAGCTTTCTTT. This sequence encodes CASRLQGAFEAFF.

The genes are TRBV14 and TRBJ2-5; D remains unclear. The V gene lost 4 bases and the J gene lost 1 base, with 10 bases spanning the gap. The germline V gene encodes CDR1 SGHDN and CDR2 FVKESK. This CDR3 comprises 14 residues. DNA for the CDR3: TGTGCCAGCAGCCCATCCTGGGTCCAAGAGACCCAGTACTTC. Amino acid sequence: CASSPSWVQETQYF. The full variable domain, its missing parts supplied by reference TRBV14 and TRBJ2-5, is EAGVTQFPSHSVIEKGQTVTLRCDPISGHDNLYWYRRVMGKEIKFLLHFVKESKQDESGMPNNRFLAERTGGTYSTLKVQPAELEDSGVYFCASSPSWVQETQYFGPGTRLLVL.

This chain connects TRBV27 to TRBJ2-7; TRBD2 aligns across 7 bases. This CDR3 has 17 residues. Unmatched junction bases numbered 20, after V lost 7 bases and J lost 5 bases. CDR1 is MNHEY, CDR2 SMNVEV, per germline (reference sequence). The CDR3 is CASTLAGRIPLGHEQYF. The DNA for the CDR3 is TGTGCCAGCACCTTAGCGGGCAGAATCCCGTTAGGGCACGAGCAGTACTTC.

A few counts support this clone. The J gene is TRBJ2-6, the V gene TRBV4-3; D is unresolved. The CDR3 loop spans 16 amino acids. Per the germline V gene, CDR1 is LGHNA and CDR2 is YSLEER. The ends were cut back, 2 bases at V and 4 bases at J, with 12 bases in the middle. CDR3 protein: CASSQTLGSGANVLTF. CDR3 bases: TGCGCCAGCAGCCAAACCTTAGGTTCGGGGGCCAACGTCCTGACTTTC.

J is TRBJ2-5 and V is TRBV7-9; the D is unclear. The germline CDR1 and CDR2 sequences are SEHNR and FQNEAQ (reference sequence). The ends were cut back, 3 bases at V and 2 bases at J, with 7 bases in the middle. The CDR3 loop spans 13 amino acids. The CDR3 protein is CASSFYQQETQYF. The CDR3, as DNA: TGTGCCAGCAGCTTTTACCAGCAAGAGACCCAGTACTTC.

The chain joins TRBV28 to TRBJ2-2, with 8 bases identical to TRBD2. Per germline, CDR1 MDHEN and CDR2 SYDVKM. V trimming: 7 bases; J trimming: 0 bases; junction bases outside the gene matches: 4. The CDR3 consists of 15 residues. CDR3 sequence: CASKLADTNTGELFF. CDR3 DNA sequence: TGTGCCAGCAAACTAGCGGACACGAACACCGGGGAGCTGTTTTTT.

This clone came up once. The chain combines TRBV10-2 with TRBJ2-2; 14 nucleotides line up with TRBD2. CDR3 length equals 16 residues. V shed 5 bases, J shed 7 bases, and the junction held 6 bases outside the gene matches. Germline CDR1 is WSHSY and CDR2 is SAAADI. The CDR3 sequence: CASSRLAGGFGGELFF. For the CDR3, the DNA is TGCGCCAGCAGTCGACTAGCGGGAGGGTTCGGCGGGGAGCTGTTTTTT.

This clone came up a few times. This chain uses TRBV28 with TRBJ1-5; possible D gene TRBD1, 5 bases. V was cut by 5 bases and J by 0 bases, with 17 bases left in between. CDR3 length: 17 amino acids. Germline CDR1 and CDR2: MDHEN and SYDVKM. For the CDR3, the DNA is TGTGCCAGCAGTCCCGATTGGACATATGATAGCAATCAGCCCCAGCATTTT. It translates to CASSPDWTYDSNQPQHF.

The chain combines TRBV7-6 with TRBJ2-2; 10 nucleotides match TRBD2. The V gene end was trimmed by 5 bases and the J gene end by 3 bases; junction bases not matched to a gene: 12. The CDR3 spans 18 residues. Germline V gene sequence: CDR1 SGHVS, CDR2 FNYEAQ. CDR3 bases: TGTGCCAGCAGCCCGGACCCGAGGACTAGCGGAGACACCGGGGAGCTGTTTTTT. The encoded protein is CASSPDPRTSGDTGELFF.

The chain uses TRBV11-2 and TRBJ1-6; D unresolved. The V and J ends lost 7 bases and 5 bases respectively, with 15 bases between them. The CDR3 loop spans 15 amino acids. Per germline, CDR1 SGHAT and CDR2 FQNNGV. This CDR3 is CASNPARGNNSPLHF. The CDR3 DNA is TGTGCCAGCAACCCGGCACGGGGTAATAATTCACCCCTCCACTTT.

This clone was picked up a small number of times. The chain links TRBV2 to TRBJ1-3; weak D call: TRBD1 (6 bases). Trimming took 5 bases from V and 3 from J, leaving 11 bases between them. Germline assignment: CDR1 SNHLY and CDR2 FYNNEI. The CDR3 is 14 residues long. The CDR3 spells CASSSQGSGNTIYF. The CDR3 DNA reads TGTGCCAGCAGTTCCCAGGGGAGTGGAAACACCATATATTTT.

The rearrangement uses TRBV19 and TRBJ1-2; unclear D gene. The CDR3 loop spans 12 amino acids. Germline CDR1 is LNHDA and CDR2 is SQIVND (reference sequence). With 9 bases removed from V and 1 base from J, the gap between germline ends came to 9 bases. CDR3 DNA sequence: TGTGCCAGCCAGGACTATAACTATGGCTACACCTTC. This gives the protein CASQDYNYGYTF.

J is TRBJ1-3 and V is TRBV4-2; D call uncertain. Trimming removed 1 base at V and 0 bases at J, with 7 bases between. Germline V CDR1 and CDR2: LGHNA, YNFKEQ. This CDR3 contains 15 residues. CDR3 in DNA: TGTGCCAGCAGCCAAGGGCAGTTCTCTGGAAACACCATATATTTT. Encoded protein: CASSQGQFSGNTIYF.